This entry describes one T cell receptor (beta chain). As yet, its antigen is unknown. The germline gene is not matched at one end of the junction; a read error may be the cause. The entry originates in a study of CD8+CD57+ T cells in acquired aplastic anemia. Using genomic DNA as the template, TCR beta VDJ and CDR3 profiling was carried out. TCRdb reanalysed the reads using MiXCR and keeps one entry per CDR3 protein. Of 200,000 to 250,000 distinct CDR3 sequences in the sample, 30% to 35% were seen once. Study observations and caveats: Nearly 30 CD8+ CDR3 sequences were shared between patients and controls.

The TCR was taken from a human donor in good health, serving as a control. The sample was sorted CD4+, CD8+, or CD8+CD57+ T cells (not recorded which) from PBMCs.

In DNA form, the CDR3 reads TGCAGCGCTAGTCTGCGCGGGGCCGGGGGGACCCAGTACTTC. As protein: CSASLRGAGGTQYF. V usage is TRBV20-1 and J usage is TRBJ2-5; D may be TRBD2 (6 bases). This CDR3 has 14 residues. Germline V CDR1 and CDR2: DFQATT, SNEGSKA (reference sequence).